The 22 T cell receptor beta chains below were found in one sample sequenced in a study of cytomegalovirus exposure and HLA in healthy donors. Data came from immunoSEQ multiplex PCR; TCRdb stores just in-frame clones and leaves some out. Found here are 150,000 to 200,000 clones, 70% to 90% of them singletons; the top ten hold around 6%. The specimen sequenced was PBMCs. These receptors were obtained from a woman between 25 and 40 years old in good health and CMV-seronegative.

This chain links TRBV4-1 with TRBJ2-7; no definite D call. The CDR3 totals 15 residues. Trimming took 2 bases from V and 0 from J, leaving 11 bases between them. CDR1 is MGHRA, CDR2 YSYEKL, per germline. The CDR3 spells CASSQKIAGSYEQYF. Here the CDR3 DNA reads TGCGCCAGCAGCCAAAAAATAGCCGGCTCCTACGAGCAGTACTTC.

This sequence joins TRBV7-3 and TRBJ2-5; the D is unclear. In germline, CDR1 is SGHTA, CDR2 FQGTGA. V was trimmed by 0 bases and J by 1 base, leaving 9 bases between them. CDR3 size: 15 residues. CDR3 protein: CASSLTGIAQETQYF. DNA of the CDR3: TGTGCCAGCAGCTTAACGGGGATAGCCCAAGAGACCCAGTACTTC.

This clone was detected only a few times. This chain connects TRBV9 to TRBJ2-7; D is ambiguous. The germline V gene encodes CDR1 SGDLS and CDR2 YYNGEE. The ends were cut back, 2 bases at V and 6 bases at J, with 9 bases in the middle. The CDR3 has 12 residues. CDR3 in DNA: TGTGCCAGCAGCGTCGCTCTGGGCGAGCAGTACTTC. Translating it yields CASSVALGEQYF. Full variable domain (outside the CDR3, taken from reference TRBV9 and TRBJ2-7): DSGVTQTPKHLITATGQRVTLRCSPRSGDLSVYWYQQSLDQGLQFLIQYYNGEERAKGNILERFSAQQFPDLHSELNLSSLELGDSALYFCASSVALGEQYFGPGTRLTVT.

The V and J genes are TRBV6-5 and TRBJ2-7, with a tentative D call TRBD2 (6 bases). Trimming removed 5 bases from V and 2 bases from J, with 10 bases in between. This CDR3 has 13 amino acids. Germline V lookup: CDR1 MNHEY, CDR2 SVGAGI. CDR3 loop: CASSPRTTYEQYF. The DNA for the CDR3 is TGTGCCAGCAGTCCCCGGACTACCTACGAGCAGTACTTC.

This clone showed up just once. The chain uses TRBV7-9 and TRBJ1-5; D not certain. Germline loops: CDR1 SEHNR, CDR2 FQNEAQ (reference sequence). Trimming removed 4 bases at V and 3 bases at J, with 10 bases between. CDR3 length equals 14 residues. CDR3 residues: CASSSKGLNQPQHF. The CDR3 nucleotides are TGTGCCAGCAGCTCCAAGGGCCTCAATCAGCCCCAGCATTTT. Using reference TRBV7-9 and TRBJ1-5 for the parts outside the CDR3, the full variable domain is DTGVSQNPRHKITKRGQNVTFRCDPISEHNRLYWYRQTLGQGPEFLTYFQNEAQLEKSRLLSDRFSAERPKGSFSTLEIQRTEQGDSAMYLCASSSKGLNQPQHFGDGTRLSIL.

The chain combines TRBV19 with TRBJ2-2; tentatively, D is TRBD1 (5 bases). Per germline, CDR1 LNHDA and CDR2 SQIVND (reference sequence). The CDR3 is 15 residues long. V lost 3 bases and J 6 bases, leaving 14 bases between the germline ends. The CDR3 reads CASSIRVPFPGELFF. The DNA of the CDR3 is TGTGCCAGTAGTATCAGGGTACCCTTCCCCGGGGAGCTGTTTTTT. Full variable domain (rest looked up from reference TRBV19 and TRBJ2-2): DGGITQSPKYLFRKEGQNVTLSCEQNLNHDAMYWYRQDPGQGLRLIYYSQIVNDFQKGDIAEGYSVSREKKESFPLTVTSAQKNPTAFYLCASSIRVPFPGELFFGEGSRLTVL.

This sequence joins TRBV9 and TRBJ2-7, with D possibly matching TRBD2 (5 bases). This CDR3 comprises 15 residues. V dropped 0 bases and J dropped 2 bases, with 12 bases sitting between them. CDR1 is SGDLS, CDR2 YYNGEE, per germline. This CDR3 is CASSVVPVGAYEQYF. The CDR3 DNA reads as TGTGCCAGCAGCGTAGTTCCAGTCGGGGCCTACGAGCAGTACTTC. Combining the CDR3 with reference TRBV9 and TRBJ2-7 gives the whole variable domain DSGVTQTPKHLITATGQRVTLRCSPRSGDLSVYWYQQSLDQGLQFLIQYYNGEERAKGNILERFSAQQFPDLHSELNLSSLELGDSALYFCASSVVPVGAYEQYFGPGTRLTVT.

The gene calls are TRBV10-3 and TRBJ1-2; the match to TRBD1 covers 7 bases. The CDR3 loop spans 16 amino acids. The germline CDR1 and CDR2 sequences are ENHRY and SYGVKD. Germline trimming cut 2 bases from V and 4 bases from J; bases unmatched to any gene: 10. CDR3 amino acids: CAISERSGTDFYGYTF. In nucleotides, the CDR3 is TGTGCCATCAGTGAGAGATCCGGGACAGATTTCTATGGCTACACCTTC.

This clone showed up just once. The chain couples TRBV5-1 to TRBJ2-2; 7 nucleotides align to TRBD1. The ends lost 4 bases at V and 3 bases at J; junction bases unmatched: 6. CDR1 and CDR2 from the germline V gene are SGHRS and YFSETQ. This CDR3 spans 15 amino acids. The CDR3 region is CASSGGQDYTGELFF. CDR3 bases: TGCGCCAGCAGCGGTGGACAGGATTACACCGGGGAGCTGTTTTTT.

The count of this clone is one. The chain combines TRBV5-6 with TRBJ1-2; TRBD1 aligns across 7 bases. CDR1 SGHDT and CDR2 YYEEEE come from the germline V gene. The J segment lost 7 bases and the V segment lost 5 bases, leaving 8 bases of the junction unmatched. The CDR3 length is 13 residues. This CDR3 is CASRNQGTAGYTF. Here the CDR3 DNA reads TGTGCCAGCAGAAACCAGGGGACAGCTGGCTACACCTTC. The full variable domain, rest sourced from reference TRBV5-6 and TRBJ1-2, is DAGVTQSPTHLIKTRGQQVTLRCSPKSGHDTVSWYQQALGQGPQFIFQYYEEEERQRGNFPDRFSGHQFPNYSSELNVNALLLGDSALYLCASRNQGTAGYTFGSGTRLTVV.

The chain joins TRBV4-3 to TRBJ2-3; D call uncertain. In germline, CDR1 is LGHNA, CDR2 YSLEER. Trimming removed 2 bases from V and 0 bases from J, with 12 bases in between. The CDR3 runs to 16 residues. The CDR3 nucleotides are TGCGCCAGCAGCCAATTGGACGGGTTTAGCACAGATACGCAGTATTTT. Its translation: CASSQLDGFSTDTQYF.

This sequence joins TRBV9 and TRBJ1-5, with a weak D call TRBD1 (5 bases). Germline CDR1 and CDR2: SGDLS and YYNGEE. There are 15 residues in the CDR3. Trimming stripped 5 bases from V and 7 bases from J, with 19 bases between. CDR3 DNA: TGTGCCAGCAGTGGGGACGGGCGGCAACACCAGCCCCAGCATTTT. Translated: CASSGDGRQHQPQHF. The whole variable domain, remainder taken from reference TRBV9 and TRBJ1-5, is DSGVTQTPKHLITATGQRVTLRCSPRSGDLSVYWYQQSLDQGLQFLIQYYNGEERAKGNILERFSAQQFPDLHSELNLSSLELGDSALYFCASSGDGRQHQPQHFGDGTRLSIL.

This clone showed up just a few times. The chain employs TRBV27 and TRBJ1-6; 7 nucleotides agree with TRBD1. The CDR3 is 16 residues long. Germline CDR1 reads MNHEY; CDR2 reads SMNVEV (reference sequence). Unmatched junction bases numbered 13, after V lost 5 bases and J lost 9 bases. CDR3 in DNA: TGTGCCAGCAGTACAGGGGAGCCCTCGGTAGGTTCACCCCTCCACTTT. Amino acid sequence: CASSTGEPSVGSPLHF.

The rearrangement uses TRBV28 and TRBJ2-3; TRBD1 agrees at 8 bases. CDR1 is MDHEN, CDR2 SYDVKM, per germline. The length of the CDR3 is 15 residues. V shed 3 bases and J 5 bases; nucleotides not matched to a gene: 7. CDR3 region: CASSLLTGVGDTQYF. The CDR3 bases are TGTGCCAGCAGTTTGCTGACAGGGGTTGGAGATACGCAGTATTTT.

The CDR3 DNA sequence: TGTGCCAGCAGCTTAAGTTCAGGGAGGTACGAGCAGTACTTC. It specifies CASSLSSGRYEQYF. The chain uses TRBV7-6 and TRBJ2-7, with a possible D match to TRBD2 (6 bases). Germline V lookup: CDR1 SGHVS, CDR2 FNYEAQ. CDR3 length: 14 amino acids. Trimming shortened V by 2 bases and J by 4 bases, and 12 bases separated the two germline ends.

The rearrangement joins TRBV11-2 to TRBJ2-1, with 9 bases that match TRBD2. J was trimmed by 10 bases and V by 1 base; bases with no gene match: 5. CDR1 and CDR2 from the germline V gene are SGHAT and FQNNGV. CDR3 length: 14 residues. The CDR3 sequence is CASSLVRGGLEQFF. For the CDR3, the DNA is TGTGCCAGCAGCTTAGTGCGGGGGGGCCTCGAGCAGTTCTTC.

This clone has at least ten counts. J is TRBJ2-5 and V is TRBV7-9, with D uncertain. V was clipped by 4 bases and J by 1 base, with 4 bases between them. In germline, CDR1 is SEHNR, CDR2 FQNEAQ (reference sequence). The CDR3 spans 12 residues. CDR3 loop: CASSYAQETQYF. For the CDR3, the DNA is TGTGCCAGCAGCTACGCCCAAGAGACCCAGTACTTC.

The chain is built from TRBV10-2 and TRBJ2-7, with TRBD2 identical over 11 bases. Trimming removed 6 bases from V and 0 bases from J; junction bases left unmatched: 19. The CDR3 length is 20 residues. Germline CDR1 is WSHSY and CDR2 is SAAADI. The CDR3 spells CASSPTPTSGNDPYSYEQYF. The CDR3 DNA reads TGCGCCAGCAGCCCCACCCCGACTAGCGGGAATGATCCCTACTCCTACGAGCAGTACTTC.

This chain connects TRBV27 to TRBJ2-1; D unresolved. This CDR3 spans 12 amino acids. Trimming cost V 4 bases and J 4 bases, with 5 bases left between them. Germline CDR1 reads MNHEY; CDR2 reads SMNVEV (reference sequence). The CDR3 DNA sequence: TGTGCCAGCAGTTCGGAGTACAATGAGCAGTTCTTC. This translates into CASSSEYNEQFF.

There are a few counts of this clone. The chain combines TRBV19 with TRBJ2-7; 10 nucleotides align to TRBD1. The trim removed 9 bases at V and 3 bases at J, leaving 5 bases unmatched. This CDR3 spans 13 amino acids. The germline CDR1 and CDR2 sequences are LNHDA and SQIVND (reference sequence). This chain's CDR3 is CASRGQGYYEQYF. The CDR3 bases are TGTGCCAGCCGGGGACAGGGGTACTACGAGCAGTACTTC. The full variable domain, completed using reference TRBV19 and TRBJ2-7, is DGGITQSPKYLFRKEGQNVTLSCEQNLNHDAMYWYRQDPGQGLRLIYYSQIVNDFQKGDIAEGYSVSREKKESFPLTVTSAQKNPTAFYLCASRGQGYYEQYFGPGTRLTVT.

This clone was counted once. The V gene is TRBV27, the J gene TRBJ2-2; D is undetermined. Germline lookup yields CDR1 MNHEY and CDR2 SMNVEV (reference sequence). Trimming removed 6 bases at V and 5 bases at J, with 10 bases between. CDR3 length equals 13 residues. The CDR3 is CASRSYKTGELFF. The CDR3 DNA reads as TGTGCCAGCAGATCTTATAAGACCGGGGAGCTGTTTTTT.

The J gene is TRBJ1-5, the V gene TRBV6-4; no reliable D call. The germline V and J ends were trimmed by 0 bases and 4 bases, with 4 bases remaining between them. The CDR3 is 13 amino acids. CDR1 is MRHNA, CDR2 SNTAGT, per germline. The CDR3 here is CASSDSSNQPQHF. The CDR3, as DNA: TGTGCCAGCAGTGACTCCAGTAATCAGCCCCAGCATTTT.